This T cell receptor beta chain was captured in a study of shared clonotypes between healthy human individuals. Study at large: Researchers assigned three CD4 naive, three CD4 memory, two CD8 naive and one CD8 memory plate to each donor.

This clone is a singleton in its sample. No antigen is known for it. The assay was immunoSEQ multiplex PCR, and TCRdb's table has in-frame clones only and misses some. The data show over a million clones, around 98.5% seen once. Findings and caveats of the study: Naive CD4 clonotypes were shared across a handful of donors at about 5.3%. It was the non-shared clonotypes that had lower generation probabilities than clonotypes shared by all four donors.

CDR1 SGHDT and CDR2 YYEEEE come from the germline V gene. The V gene lost 1 base and the J gene lost 0 bases, with 15 bases spanning the gap. The CDR3 is 17 residues long. Sequenced: naive CD4+ T cells sorted from blood. Described subset: CD45RA+ positively selected. The TCR comes from a young man in good health. The chain joins TRBV5-6 to TRBJ2-3; maybe TRBD2 (6 bases). CDR3 region: CASSLWFSGTSTDTQYF. The CDR3 DNA reads TGTGCCAGCAGCTTGTGGTTTAGCGGAACTAGCACAGATACGCAGTATTTT.